The rows below give T cell receptor beta chains drawn from one sample of a study of shared clonotypes between healthy human individuals. Repertoires were generated with immunoSEQ multiplex PCR, while TCRdb's copy carries only in-frame clones and drops some. The table records around 580,000 clones, 98% of them present only once. The source material was naive CD8+ T cells sorted from blood. Receptors originate from a man aged 30 to 39 in good health. Each CDR3 is given with its conserved first and last residue. A D gene is named only where the DNA matches it firmly. Rows give clone size only sometimes, using once, few, many, or a class for an expanded clone.

d_call,v_call,j_call,clone_size,cdr3_nt,cdr3_aa
NA,TRBV15,TRBJ1-2,once,TGTGCCACCAGCAAAGGGGTAGGCTACACCTTC,CATSKGVGYTF
NA,TRBV2,TRBJ2-3,once,TGTGCCAGCAGTGAAGGGGTCGGTGGGGGAGCAGATACGCAGTATTTT,CASSEGVGGGADTQYF
NA,TRBV7-2,TRBJ2-4,NA,TGTGCCAGCAGCTTAGGACCTTTCAGGGGAGACATTCAGTACTTC,CASSLGPFRGDIQYF
NA,TRBV6-1,TRBJ2-1,NA,TGTGCCAGCAGTGAAGCACTGGGGAGAATCACCGACAATGAGCAGTTCTTC,CASSEALGRITDNEQFF
TRBD2,TRBV6-5,TRBJ2-1,NA,TGTGCCAGCAGTTACCTAGCGGGAGACTACAATGAGCAGTTCTTC,CASSYLAGDYNEQFF
NA,TRBV11-3,TRBJ1-5,NA,TGTGCCAGCAGCTTTAACGTCGGAGACCTTAGCAATCAGCCCCAGCATTTT,CASSFNVGDLSNQPQHF
TRBD1,TRBV7-6,TRBJ2-1,once,TGTGCCAGCAGCTTGGGGACAGCCTACAATGAGCAGTTCTTC,CASSLGTAYNEQFF
NA,TRBV7-9,TRBJ1-5,NA,TGTGCCAGCAGCGACAGCCTCAATCAGCCCCAGCATTTT,CASSDSLNQPQHF
NA,TRBV27,TRBJ1-5,NA,TGTGCCAGCAGTTTATTTAGAGGGAATCAGCCCCAGCATTTT,CASSLFRGNQPQHF
NA,TRBV7-9,TRBJ2-7,NA,TGTGCCAGCAGCTTTCGGGGGCCTCCCTACGAGCAGTACTTC,CASSFRGPPYEQYF
NA,TRBV10-2,TRBJ2-2,NA,TGCGCCAGCAGTGTCAGGGGAACCGGGGAGCTGTTTTTT,CASSVRGTGELFF
TRBD2,TRBV4-1,TRBJ2-7,NA,TGCGCCAGCAGCCAAGAAGCGGCAAGCGGGGTCTACGAGCAGTACTTC,CASSQEAASGVYEQYF
NA,TRBV7-7,TRBJ2-2,NA,TGTGCCAGCAGCCGCGCTCTAAACACCGGGGAGCTGTTTTTT,CASSRALNTGELFF
NA,TRBV27,TRBJ1-2,NA,TGTGCCAGCAGTTTTATTGGGGGGGCTTCGAGTTCTGATGGCTACACCTTC,CASSFIGGASSSDGYTF
NA,TRBV2,TRBJ2-1,NA,TGTGCCAGCAGACTTCGACAGAACCTATACAATGAGCAGTTCTTC,CASRLRQNLYNEQFF
TRBD1,TRBV7-2,TRBJ1-1,NA,TGTGCCAGCAGCTTAGAGGGGGCGAACACTGAAGCTTTCTTT,CASSLEGANTEAFF
NA,TRBV6-6,TRBJ2-5,NA,TGTGCCAGCAGTTTCCTCTCAAGGGAAGAGACCCAGTACTTC,CASSFLSREETQYF
NA,TRBV10-3,TRBJ2-3,NA,TGTGCCATCAAGACGAGCACAGATACGCAGTATTTT,CAIKTSTDTQYF
NA,TRBV6-5,TRBJ2-3,NA,TGTGCCAGCAGTCCCTGGGAAGGAGATACGCAGTATTTT,CASSPWEGDTQYF
NA,TRBV28,TRBJ2-7,NA,TGTGCCAGCAGTCAAGGCCCCTACGAGCAGTACTTC,CASSQGPYEQYF
TRBD1,TRBV5-6,TRBJ1-5,NA,TGTGCCAGCAGCGAGGGACAGGGTGATCAGCCCCAGCATTTT,CASSEGQGDQPQHF
TRBD1,TRBV5-5,TRBJ1-1,NA,TGTGCCAGCAGCCCGGGACAGGGGGTGGGAACTGAAGCTTTCTTT,CASSPGQGVGTEAFF
NA,TRBV7-6,TRBJ1-5,NA,TGTGCCAGCAGCTTAGGGGGCTCTGGTCAGCCCCAGCATTTT,CASSLGGSGQPQHF
TRBD2,TRBV7-8,TRBJ2-2,NA,TGTGCCAGCATTCCGGGGCTAGCGGGGTACACCGGGGAGCTGTTTTTT,CASIPGLAGYTGELFF
NA,TRBV9,TRBJ2-1,NA,TGTGCCAGCAGCGCGTCGGGAGCAGGAATAAACAATGAGCAGTTCTTC,CASSASGAGINNEQFF
TRBD2,TRBV6-5,TRBJ2-7,NA,TGTGCCAGCAGTTACTCCCCTAGCGGGAGTTTCGAGCAGTACTTC,CASSYSPSGSFEQYF
TRBD1,TRBV9,TRBJ2-2,NA,TGTGCCAGTGTGGCCGGGACAGCGAACACCGGGGAGCTGTTTTTT,CASVAGTANTGELFF
NA,TRBV5-6,TRBJ1-1,NA,TGTGCCAGCAGCTTGGGCCAGGGCGCGCTCTTT,CASSLGQGALF
TRBD1,TRBV5-1,TRBJ1-1,NA,TGCGCCAGCAGCCCGGGGACAGGGGGCTCTTTGAACACTGAAGCTTTCTTT,CASSPGTGGSLNTEAFF
NA,TRBV14,TRBJ2-7,once,TGTGCCAGCAGCCATAAATTCGGACCCTCCTACGAGCAGTACTTC,CASSHKFGPSYEQYF
TRBD1,TRBV6-1,TRBJ2-3,once,TGTGCCAGCAGTTGGACAGGGCCCGATACGCAGTATTTT,CASSWTGPDTQYF
NA,TRBV7-6,TRBJ2-1,NA,TGTGCCAGCAGCTTAGGGGGGGCGATCGGAAATGAGCAGTTCTTC,CASSLGGAIGNEQFF
TRBD2,TRBV7-2,TRBJ2-3,NA,TGTGCCAGCAGCTTCCGCGGGAGGTTCGTGGATACGCAGTATTTT,CASSFRGRFVDTQYF
TRBD2,TRBV4-1,TRBJ2-1,NA,TGCGCCAGCAGCCACCCCACTAGCGGGAGAGGTTATGAGCAGTTCTTC,CASSHPTSGRGYEQFF
TRBD1,TRBV5-5,TRBJ2-7,NA,TGTGCCAGCAGCGTAGTACAGGGGCCCTACGAGCAGTACTTC,CASSVVQGPYEQYF
NA,TRBV16,TRBJ1-2,once,TGTGCCAGCAGCCAATTCCTGCAGACGTCGGCAGGGCAGGACTATGGCTACACCTTC,CASSQFLQTSAGQDYGYTF
NA,TRBV11-2,TRBJ2-7,NA,TGTGCCAGCAGCCGAGGGGTGGCCTACGAGCAGTACTTC,CASSRGVAYEQYF
TRBD1,TRBV30,TRBJ2-7,NA,TGTGCCTGGAGGGGGGACAGGGGGAAGCAGTACTTC,CAWRGDRGKQYF
TRBD2,TRBV27,TRBJ2-1,once,TGTGCCAGCAGTCCCATCACGACTAGCGGGATCAATGAGCAGTTCTTC,CASSPITTSGINEQFF
NA,TRBV18,TRBJ2-6,NA,TGTGCCAGCTCACCAGGGAGCGTTATTTCTGGGGCCAACGTCCTGACTTTC,CASSPGSVISGANVLTF
NA,TRBV9,TRBJ2-7,NA,TGTGCCAGCAGCGACAGGGACGGGTACGAGCAGTACTTC,CASSDRDGYEQYF
NA,TRBV5-1,TRBJ2-7,NA,TGCGCCAGCAGCTTCAGGGAGGTTAACTACGAGCAGTACTTC,CASSFREVNYEQYF
NA,TRBV29-1,TRBJ2-1,NA,TGCAGCGTTGAAATTTTCGGCGATGAGCAGTTCTTC,CSVEIFGDEQFF
NA,TRBV11-2,TRBJ1-1,NA,TGTGCCAGCAGCCTTCAGAACACTGAAGCTTTCTTT,CASSLQNTEAFF
NA,TRBV7-6,TRBJ2-1,NA,TGTGCCAGCAGCACAGGGACGCTCGAGCAGTTCTTC,CASSTGTLEQFF